Following are 4 T cell receptor beta chains from one sample sequenced in a study of B cell selection in AIRE deficiency. Conventional CD4 T cells were sorted as CD4+CD127+ cells. Profiling relied on immunoSEQ multiplex PCR, and the TCRdb table lists in-frame clones only, not all of them. This table has some 25,000 clones, roughly 96% appearing once. Input material: conventional CD4+ T cells sorted from PBMCs. The receptor set was obtained from a human donor with AIRE deficiency.

The V gene is TRBV6-5, the J gene TRBJ2-3, with 11 bases that match TRBD2. There are 15 residues in the CDR3. From germline, CDR1 is MNHEY and CDR2 SVGAGI. J lost 7 bases, V lost 6 bases, and 9 bases had no gene match. The CDR3 loop reads CASRILAGGPNTQYF. The CDR3 DNA follows: TGTGCCAGCAGGATCCTAGCGGGAGGACCAAATACGCAGTATTTT.

This chain links TRBV15 with TRBJ2-2; D tentatively fits TRBD1 or TRBD2 (6 bases each). This CDR3 spans 16 amino acids. Trimming shortened V by 0 bases and J by 5 bases, and 13 bases separated the two germline ends. Germline V gene data show CDR1 as LNHNV and CDR2 as YYDKDF (reference sequence). This CDR3 is CATSRDPGGRTGELFF. For the CDR3, the DNA is TGTGCCACCAGCAGAGATCCCGGGGGCCGGACCGGGGAGCTGTTTTTT.

This clone was detected only once. This chain connects TRBV18 to TRBJ1-5, with D maybe TRBD1 (6 bases). V lost 3 bases, J lost 4 bases, and 13 bases lay in between. Germline V CDR1 and CDR2: KGHSH, LQKENI. The CDR3 has 15 residues. Written as DNA, the CDR3 is TGTGCCAGCTCACCGGATTCGGACAGAAATCAGCCCCAGCATTTT. As protein: CASSPDSDRNQPQHF.

This clone was recorded only once. The chain joins TRBV12-1 to TRBJ2-7; the DNA was not used to check the table's D call, TRBD2. TRBV12-1 is termed a pseudogene. This CDR3 comprises 16 residues. CDR3 amino acids: CASRKLAGVPSYEQYF. The CDR3 DNA is TGTGCCAGCAGGAAGCTAGCGGGAGTTCCGTCCTACGAGCAGTACTTC.